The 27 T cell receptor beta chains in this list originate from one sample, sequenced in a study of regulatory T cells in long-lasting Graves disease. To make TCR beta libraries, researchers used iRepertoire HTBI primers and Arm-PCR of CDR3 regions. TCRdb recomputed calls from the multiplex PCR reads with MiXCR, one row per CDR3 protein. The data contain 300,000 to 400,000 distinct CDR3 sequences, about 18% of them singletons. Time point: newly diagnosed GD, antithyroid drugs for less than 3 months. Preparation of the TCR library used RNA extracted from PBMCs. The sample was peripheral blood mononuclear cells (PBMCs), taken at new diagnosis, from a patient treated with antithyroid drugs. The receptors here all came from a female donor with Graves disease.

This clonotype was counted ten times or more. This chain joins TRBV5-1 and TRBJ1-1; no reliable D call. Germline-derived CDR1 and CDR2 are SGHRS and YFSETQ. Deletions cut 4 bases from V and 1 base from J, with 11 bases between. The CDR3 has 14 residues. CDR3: CASSLRVQNTEAFF. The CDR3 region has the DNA TGCGCCAGCAGCCTTCGGGTCCAGAACACTGAAGCTTTCTTT.

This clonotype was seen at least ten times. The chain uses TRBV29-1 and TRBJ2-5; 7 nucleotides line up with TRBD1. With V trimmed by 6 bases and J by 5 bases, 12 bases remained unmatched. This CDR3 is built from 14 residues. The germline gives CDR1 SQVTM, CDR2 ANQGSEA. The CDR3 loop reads CSVKQGTVGETQYF. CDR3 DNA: TGCAGCGTAAAACAGGGGACGGTGGGGGAGACCCAGTACTTC.

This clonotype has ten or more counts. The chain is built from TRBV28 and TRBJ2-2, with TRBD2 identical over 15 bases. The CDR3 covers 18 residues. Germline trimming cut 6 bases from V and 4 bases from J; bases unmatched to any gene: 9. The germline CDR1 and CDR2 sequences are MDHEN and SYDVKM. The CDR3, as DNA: TGTGCCAGCAGCCTGCCGGGACTAGCGGGAGGAGGCACCGGGGAGCTGTTTTTT. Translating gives CASSLPGLAGGGTGELFF.

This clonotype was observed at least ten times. The CDR3 loop is CASSVAGGPNEQFF. Here the CDR3 DNA reads TGTGCCAGCAGTGTCGCGGGAGGGCCAAATGAGCAGTTCTTC. The rearrangement links TRBV12-3 or TRBV12-4 to TRBJ2-1; 9 bases match TRBD2. Trimming at V came to 5 bases and at J to 7 bases, leaving 6 bases not matched to a gene. The CDR3 is 14 residues long.

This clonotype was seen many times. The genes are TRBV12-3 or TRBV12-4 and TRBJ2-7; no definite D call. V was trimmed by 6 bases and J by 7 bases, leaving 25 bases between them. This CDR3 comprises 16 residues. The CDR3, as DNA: TGTGCCAGCAGCCACCGGGCCCAAACATCCTTGCGTGAGCAGTACTTC. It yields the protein CASSHRAQTSLREQYF.

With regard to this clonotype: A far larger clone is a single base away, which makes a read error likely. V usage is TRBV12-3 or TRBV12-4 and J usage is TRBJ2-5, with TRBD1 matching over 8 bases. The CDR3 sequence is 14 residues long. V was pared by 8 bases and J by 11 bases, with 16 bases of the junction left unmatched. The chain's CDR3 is CASWTGRSYNEQYF. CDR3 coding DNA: TGTGCCAGCTGGACAGGGAGGTCCTACAATGAGCAGTACTTC.

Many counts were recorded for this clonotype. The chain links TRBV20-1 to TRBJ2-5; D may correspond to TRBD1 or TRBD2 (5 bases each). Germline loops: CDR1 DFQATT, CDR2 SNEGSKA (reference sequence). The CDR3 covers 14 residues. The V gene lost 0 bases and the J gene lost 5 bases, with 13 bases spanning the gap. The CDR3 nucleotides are TGCAGTGCTAGAGATGGGGGACCGCCGGAGACCCAGTACTTC. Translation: CSARDGGPPETQYF.

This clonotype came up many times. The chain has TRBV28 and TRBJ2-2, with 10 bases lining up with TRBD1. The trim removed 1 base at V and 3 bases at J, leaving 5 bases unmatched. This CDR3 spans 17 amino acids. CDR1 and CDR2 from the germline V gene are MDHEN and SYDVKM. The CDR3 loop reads CASSLFSDRGDTGELFF. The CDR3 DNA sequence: TGTGCCAGCAGTTTATTCTCGGACAGGGGGGACACCGGGGAGCTGTTTTTT.

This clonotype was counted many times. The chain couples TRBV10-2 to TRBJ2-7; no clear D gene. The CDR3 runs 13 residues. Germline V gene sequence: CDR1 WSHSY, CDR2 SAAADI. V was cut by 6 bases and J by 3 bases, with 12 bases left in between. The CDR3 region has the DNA TGCGCCAGCAGAGCCGGGCCAAACTACGAGCAGTACTTC. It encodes CASRAGPNYEQYF.

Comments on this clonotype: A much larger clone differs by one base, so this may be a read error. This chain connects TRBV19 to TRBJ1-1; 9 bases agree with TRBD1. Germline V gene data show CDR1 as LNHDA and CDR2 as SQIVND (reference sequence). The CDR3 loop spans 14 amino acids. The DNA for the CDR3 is TGTGCCAGTAGAGGACAGGGGCGGAACACTGAAGCTTCCTTT. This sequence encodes CASRGQGRNTEASF.

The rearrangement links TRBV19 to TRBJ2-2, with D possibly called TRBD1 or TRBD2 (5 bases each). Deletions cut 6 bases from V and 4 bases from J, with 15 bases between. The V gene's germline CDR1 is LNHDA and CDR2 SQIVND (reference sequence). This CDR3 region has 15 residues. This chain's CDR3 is CASRKPGRLTGELFF. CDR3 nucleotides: TGTGCCAGTAGGAAGCCGGGACGCCTCACCGGGGAGCTGTTTTTT.

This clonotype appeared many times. The CDR3, as DNA: TGTGCCAGCAATGGGCGGGACACCGGGGAGCTGTTTTTT. Protein product: CASNGRDTGELFF. The V gene is TRBV28, the J gene TRBJ2-2; D perhaps matches TRBD2 (5 bases). The germline V gene encodes CDR1 MDHEN and CDR2 SYDVKM. Between the trimmed V and J ends, which lost 7 bases and 3 bases, there was a span of 9 bases. This CDR3 is 13 amino acids long.

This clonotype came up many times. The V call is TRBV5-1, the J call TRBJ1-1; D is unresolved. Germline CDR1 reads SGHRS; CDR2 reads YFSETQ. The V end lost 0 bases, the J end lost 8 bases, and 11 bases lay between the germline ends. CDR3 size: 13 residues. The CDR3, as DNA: TGCGCCAGCAGCTTGGATGTGGGCAGGGAAGCTTTCTTT. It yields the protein CASSLDVGREAFF.

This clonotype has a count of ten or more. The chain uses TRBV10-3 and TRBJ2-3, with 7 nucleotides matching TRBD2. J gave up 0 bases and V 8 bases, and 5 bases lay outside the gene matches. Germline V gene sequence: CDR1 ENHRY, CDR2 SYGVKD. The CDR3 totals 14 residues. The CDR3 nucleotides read TGTGCCATCTCGGCGGGGGACAGCACAGATACGCAGTATTTT. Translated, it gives CAISAGDSTDTQYF.

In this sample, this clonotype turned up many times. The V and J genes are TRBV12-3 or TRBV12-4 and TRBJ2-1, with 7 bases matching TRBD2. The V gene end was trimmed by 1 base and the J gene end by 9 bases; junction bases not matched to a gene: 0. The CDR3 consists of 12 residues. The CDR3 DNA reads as TGTGCCAGCAGTTTAGGGGAGGGTGAGCAGTTCTTC. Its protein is CASSLGEGEQFF.

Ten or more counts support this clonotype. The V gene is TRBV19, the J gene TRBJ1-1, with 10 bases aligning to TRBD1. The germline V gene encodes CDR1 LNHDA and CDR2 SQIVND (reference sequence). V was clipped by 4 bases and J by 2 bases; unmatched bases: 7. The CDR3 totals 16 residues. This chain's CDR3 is CASSSRGQGDNTEAFF. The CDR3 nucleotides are TGTGCCAGTAGTAGCCGTGGACAGGGGGATAACACTGAAGCTTTCTTT. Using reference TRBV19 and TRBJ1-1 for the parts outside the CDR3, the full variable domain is DGGITQSPKYLFRKEGQNVTLSCEQNLNHDAMYWYRQDPGQGLRLIYYSQIVNDFQKGDIAEGYSVSREKKESFPLTVTSAQKNPTAFYLCASSSRGQGDNTEAFFGQGTRLTVV.

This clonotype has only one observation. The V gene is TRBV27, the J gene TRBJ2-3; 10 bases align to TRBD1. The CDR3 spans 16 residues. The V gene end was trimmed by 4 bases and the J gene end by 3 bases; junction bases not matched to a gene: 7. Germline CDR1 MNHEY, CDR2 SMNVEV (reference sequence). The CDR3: CASSSDRGLGTDTQYF. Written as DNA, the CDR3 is TGTGCCAGCAGTTCGGACAGGGGGTTGGGGACAGATACGCAGTATTTT.

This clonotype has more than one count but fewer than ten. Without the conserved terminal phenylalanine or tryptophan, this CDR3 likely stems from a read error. CDR3 residues: CASSLGAVNEQFL. In DNA, the CDR3 is TGTGCCAGCAGTTTAGGGGCCGTCAATGAGCAGTTCCTC. The chain has TRBV12-3 or TRBV12-4 and TRBJ2-1; D is unclear. Trimming removed 1 base at V and 6 bases at J, with 7 bases between. The CDR3 covers 13 residues.

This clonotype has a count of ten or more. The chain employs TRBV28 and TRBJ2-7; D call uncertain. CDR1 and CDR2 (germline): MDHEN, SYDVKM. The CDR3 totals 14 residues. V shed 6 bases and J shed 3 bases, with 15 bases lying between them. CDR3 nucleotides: TGTGCCAGCAGCCCGGACGGCTTCATCTACGAGCAGTACTTC. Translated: CASSPDGFIYEQYF.

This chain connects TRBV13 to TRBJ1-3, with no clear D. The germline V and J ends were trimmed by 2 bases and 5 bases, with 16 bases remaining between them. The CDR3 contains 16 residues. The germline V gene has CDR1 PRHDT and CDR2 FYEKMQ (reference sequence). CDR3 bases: TGTGCCAGCAGCTTAAGTAACGACGGAGAGAGAAACACCATATATTTT. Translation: CASSLSNDGERNTIYF.

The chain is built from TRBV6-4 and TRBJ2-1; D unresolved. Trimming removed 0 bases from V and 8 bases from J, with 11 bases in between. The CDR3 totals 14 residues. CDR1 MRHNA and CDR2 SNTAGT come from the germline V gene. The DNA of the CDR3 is TGTGCCAGCAGTGACTCGGTTGAGGATGATGAGCAGTTCTTC. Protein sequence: CASSDSVEDDEQFF.

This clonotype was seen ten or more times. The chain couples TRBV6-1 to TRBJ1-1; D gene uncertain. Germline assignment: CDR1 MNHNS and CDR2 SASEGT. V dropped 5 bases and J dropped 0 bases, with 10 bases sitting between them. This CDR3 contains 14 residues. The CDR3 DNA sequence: TGTGCCAGCAGTAGAATTCAAATGAACACTGAAGCTTTCTTT. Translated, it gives CASSRIQMNTEAFF.

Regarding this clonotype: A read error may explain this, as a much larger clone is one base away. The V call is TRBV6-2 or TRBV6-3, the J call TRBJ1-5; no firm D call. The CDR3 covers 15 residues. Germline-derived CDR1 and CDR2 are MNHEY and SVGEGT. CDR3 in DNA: TGTGCCAGCAGTTACTCGAAATCTATAAATCAGCCCCAGCGTTTT. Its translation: CASSYSKSINQPQRF.

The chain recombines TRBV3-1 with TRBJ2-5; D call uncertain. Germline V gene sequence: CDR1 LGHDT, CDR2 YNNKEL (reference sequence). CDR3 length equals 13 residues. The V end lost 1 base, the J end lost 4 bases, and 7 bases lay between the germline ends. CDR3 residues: CASSQVGGETQYF. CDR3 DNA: TGTGCCAGCAGCCAAGTGGGCGGAGAGACCCAGTACTTC.

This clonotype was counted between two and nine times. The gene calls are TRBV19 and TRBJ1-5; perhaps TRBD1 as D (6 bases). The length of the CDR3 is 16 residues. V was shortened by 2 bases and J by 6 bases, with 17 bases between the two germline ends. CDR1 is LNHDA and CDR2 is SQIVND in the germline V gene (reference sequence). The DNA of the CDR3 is TGTGCCAGTAGTATATTGACAGGCAATTTTTTTCAGCCCCAGCATTTT. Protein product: CASSILTGNFFQPQHF.

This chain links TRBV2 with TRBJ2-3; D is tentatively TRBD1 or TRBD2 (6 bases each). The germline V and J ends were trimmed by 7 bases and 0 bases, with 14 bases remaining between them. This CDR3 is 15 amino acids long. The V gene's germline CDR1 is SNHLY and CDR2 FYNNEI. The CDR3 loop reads CASITGGTSTDTQYF. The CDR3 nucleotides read TGTGCCAGCATAACCGGCGGGACAAGCACAGATACGCAGTATTTT.

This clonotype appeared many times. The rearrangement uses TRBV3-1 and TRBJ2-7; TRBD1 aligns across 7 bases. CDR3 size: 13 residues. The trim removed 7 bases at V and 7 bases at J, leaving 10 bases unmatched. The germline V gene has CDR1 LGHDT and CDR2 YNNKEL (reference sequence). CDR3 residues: CASNDHTGDEQYF. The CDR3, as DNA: TGTGCCAGCAATGACCATACAGGGGATGAGCAGTACTTC.